This T cell receptor (beta chain) was identified in a study of cytomegalovirus exposure and HLA in healthy donors. For the study at large: One earlier analysis, a look at 200 million or so T cells, found approximately 120 million unique TCR beta sequences.

Germline V gene lookup returns CDR1 SNHLY and CDR2 FYNNEI. V lost 6 bases and J lost 3, with 15 bases in between. This CDR3 is built from 14 residues. PCR employed 60 Vbeta and 13 Jbeta primers. Sequencing was performed with immunoSEQ multiplex PCR; in TCRdb, only in-frame clones are kept and a portion is missing. Of some 150,000 clones in the sample, 70% to 80% were seen once. This clonotype was sampled from a female donor in good health and CMV-seronegative. The chain uses TRBV2 and TRBJ2-7; possible D gene TRBD1, 6 bases. The sample comprised PBMCs. CDR3 amino acids: CASSLQGPVYEQYF. As DNA, the CDR3 is TGTGCCAGCAGCCTCCAGGGGCCCGTCTACGAGCAGTACTTC.